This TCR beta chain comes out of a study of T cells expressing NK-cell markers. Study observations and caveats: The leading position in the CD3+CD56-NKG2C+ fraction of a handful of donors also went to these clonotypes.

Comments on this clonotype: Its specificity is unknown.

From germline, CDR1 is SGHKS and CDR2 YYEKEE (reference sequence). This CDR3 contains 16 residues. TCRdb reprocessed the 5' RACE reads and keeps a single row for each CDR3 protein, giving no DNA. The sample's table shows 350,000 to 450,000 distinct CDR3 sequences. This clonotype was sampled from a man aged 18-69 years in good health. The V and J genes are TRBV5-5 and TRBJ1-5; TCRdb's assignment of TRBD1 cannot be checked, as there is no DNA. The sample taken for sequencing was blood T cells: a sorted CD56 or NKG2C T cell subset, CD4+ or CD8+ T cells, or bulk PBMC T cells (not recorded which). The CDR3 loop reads CAIRTAWGCPNQPQHF. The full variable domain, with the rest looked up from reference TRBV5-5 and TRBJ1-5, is DAGVTQSPTHLIKTRGQQVTLRCSPISGHKSVSWYQQVLGQGPQFIFQYYEKEERGRGNFPDRFSARQFPNYSSELNVNALLLGDSALYLCAIRTAWGCPNQPQHFGDGTRLSIL.